This entry lists 2 T cell receptor beta chains sequenced from one sample in a study of cytomegalovirus exposure and HLA in healthy donors. Primers included in the PCR were 60 Vbeta and 13 Jbeta primers. Measured with immunoSEQ multiplex PCR; TCRdb has only the in-frame clones, and not every one. The sample lists 150,000 to 200,000 clones; around 84% were seen once. Material for sequencing was PBMCs. These receptors were taken from a man aged 18 to 29 in good health and CMV-seronegative.

V gene TRBV7-9 combines with J gene TRBJ2-5; TRBD2 aligns across 7 bases. The CDR3 runs to 13 residues. The V gene end was trimmed by 7 bases and the J gene end by 3 bases; junction bases not matched to a gene: 5. Per the germline V gene, CDR1 is SEHNR and CDR2 is FQNEAQ (reference sequence). The CDR3 sequence is CASTPRGEETQYF. The CDR3 DNA reads TGTGCCAGCACCCCCCGGGGGGAAGAGACCCAGTACTTC.

The rearrangement joins TRBV14 to TRBJ2-1; 8 bases line up with TRBD1. Losses at the gene ends were 0 bases for V and 3 bases for J; bases not matched to a gene: 7. CDR3 length: 17 amino acids. CDR1 and CDR2 from the germline V gene are SGHDN and FVKESK. The chain's CDR3 is CASSQDLRDRNYNEQFF. CDR3 nucleotide sequence: TGTGCCAGCAGCCAAGATCTTCGGGACAGGAACTACAATGAGCAGTTCTTC.